This T cell receptor beta chain was observed in a study of OX40 agonist ivuxolimab in advanced cancers. The study, taken as a whole, reports: Clones of CD4+ and CD8+ blood T cells grew by week 6 at doses of 0.1 to 3.0 mg/kg. CD8+ T cells averaged more expanded clones than CD4+.

A note on this clone: What it binds is not known.

Samples were taken at baseline and on day 1 of cycles 4 and 7. The CDR3 loop spans 15 amino acids. Germline-derived CDR1 and CDR2 are SGHRS and YFSETQ. Trimming removed 0 bases at V and 5 bases at J, with 13 bases between. Generated by immunoSEQ multiplex PCR, the TCRdb table keeps only in-frame clones and is missing some. The table lists 65,000 to 95,000 clones, 70% to 90% of them singletons, with roughly 5.5% in the top ten. This chain connects TRBV5-1 to TRBJ2-3; D not certain. The receptor comes from an adult with an advanced solid tumor such as melanoma, head and neck, liver or kidney cancer. The sample was CD4+ or CD8+ T cells sorted from blood, taken in a trial of the OX40 agonist ivuxolimab. CDR3 protein: CASSLAGPYGDTQYF. In DNA form, the CDR3 reads TGCGCCAGCAGCTTGGCAGGTCCCTATGGAGATACGCAGTATTTT.